The clone carrying this TCR beta chain was detected ten times or more. What it binds is unknown. The data were taken from a study of T cells in Graves' hyperthyroidism and ophthalmopathy. Study-wide results and caveats: For ophthalmopathy, model prediction preceded onset by a median roughly 5.9 months.

The germline gives CDR1 SNHLY, CDR2 FYNNEI. There are 10 residues in the CDR3. V was pared by 5 bases and J by 4 bases, with 3 bases between. RNA transcripts yielded amplified TCR beta CDR3 regions. Primed by the HTBI set, a first-round RT-PCR was run on the TCR CDR3. TCRdb re-called the multiplex PCR reads through MiXCR, storing one row per CDR3 protein. This sample yields 400,000 or so distinct CDR3 sequences, of which over 12% are seen a single time; 25% to 30% belongs to the top ten. Sequencing was carried out using blood. J is TRBJ2-7 and V is TRBV2; no definite D call. The sequence was collected from a man over 45 with Graves' ophthalmopathy. The chain's CDR3 is CASSLYEQYF. In DNA, the CDR3 is TGTGCCAGCAGTCTTTACGAGCAGTACTTC.